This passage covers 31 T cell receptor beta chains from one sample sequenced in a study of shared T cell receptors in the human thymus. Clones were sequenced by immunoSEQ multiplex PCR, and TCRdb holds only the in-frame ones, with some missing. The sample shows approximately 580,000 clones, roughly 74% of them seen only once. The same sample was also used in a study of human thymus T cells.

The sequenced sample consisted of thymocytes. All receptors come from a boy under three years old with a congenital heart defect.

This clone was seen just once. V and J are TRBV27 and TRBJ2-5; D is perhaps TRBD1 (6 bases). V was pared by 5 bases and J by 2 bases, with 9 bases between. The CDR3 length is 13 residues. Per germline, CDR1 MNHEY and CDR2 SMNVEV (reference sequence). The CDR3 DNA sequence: TGTGCCAGCAGTCCCCAGGGGCAAGAGACCCAGTACTTC. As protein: CASSPQGQETQYF.

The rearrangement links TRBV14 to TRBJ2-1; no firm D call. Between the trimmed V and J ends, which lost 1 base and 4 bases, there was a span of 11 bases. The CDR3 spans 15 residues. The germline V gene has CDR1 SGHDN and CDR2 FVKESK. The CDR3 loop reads CASSQGARPYNEQFF. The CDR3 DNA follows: TGTGCCAGCAGCCAAGGAGCGCGGCCTTACAATGAGCAGTTCTTC.

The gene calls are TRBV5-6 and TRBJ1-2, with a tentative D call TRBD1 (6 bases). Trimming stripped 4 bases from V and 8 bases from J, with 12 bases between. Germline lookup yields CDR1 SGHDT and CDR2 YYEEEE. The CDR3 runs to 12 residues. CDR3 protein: CASSLGAEGYTF. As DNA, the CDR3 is TGTGCCAGCAGCCTGGGGGCTGAAGGCTACACCTTC.

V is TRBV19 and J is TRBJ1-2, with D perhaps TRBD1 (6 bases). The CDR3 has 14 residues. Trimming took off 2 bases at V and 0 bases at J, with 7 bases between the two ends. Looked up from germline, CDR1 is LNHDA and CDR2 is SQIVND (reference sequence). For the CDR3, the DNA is TGTGCCAGTAGTATAAGGGACACTAACTATGGCTACACCTTC. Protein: CASSIRDTNYGYTF.

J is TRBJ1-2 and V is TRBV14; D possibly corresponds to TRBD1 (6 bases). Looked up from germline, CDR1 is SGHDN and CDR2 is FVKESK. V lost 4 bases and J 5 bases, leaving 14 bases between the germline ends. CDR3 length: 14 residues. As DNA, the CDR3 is TGTGCCAGCAGCCCCCCAGGGGCCGCATATGGCTACACCTTC. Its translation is CASSPPGAAYGYTF.

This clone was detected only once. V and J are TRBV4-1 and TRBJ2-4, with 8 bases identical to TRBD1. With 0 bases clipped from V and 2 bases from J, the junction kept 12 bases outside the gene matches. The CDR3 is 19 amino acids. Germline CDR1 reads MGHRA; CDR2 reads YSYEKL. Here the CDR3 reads CASSQDEGQGEGTKNIQYF. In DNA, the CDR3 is TGCGCCAGCAGCCAAGATGAAGGACAGGGCGAGGGGACCAAAAACATTCAGTACTTC.

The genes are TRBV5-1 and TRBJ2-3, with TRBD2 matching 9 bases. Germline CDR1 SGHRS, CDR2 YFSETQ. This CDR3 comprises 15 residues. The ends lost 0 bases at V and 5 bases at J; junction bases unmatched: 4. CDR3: CASSLDGGGGDTQYF. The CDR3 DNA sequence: TGCGCCAGCAGCTTGGACGGCGGGGGGGGAGATACGCAGTATTTT.

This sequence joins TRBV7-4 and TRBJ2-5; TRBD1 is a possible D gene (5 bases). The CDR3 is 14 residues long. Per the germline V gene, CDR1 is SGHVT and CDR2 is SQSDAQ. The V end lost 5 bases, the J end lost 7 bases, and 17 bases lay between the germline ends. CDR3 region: CASSPRIGAATQYF. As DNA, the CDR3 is TGTGCCAGCAGCCCCAGGATAGGGGCGGCGACCCAGTACTTC.

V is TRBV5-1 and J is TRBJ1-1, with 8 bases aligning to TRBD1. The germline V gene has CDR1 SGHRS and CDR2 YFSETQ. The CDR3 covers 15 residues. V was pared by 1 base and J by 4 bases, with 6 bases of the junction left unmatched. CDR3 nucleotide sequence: TGCGCCAGCAGCTTGCAAGGGACAGGTACCACTGAAGCTTTCTTT. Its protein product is CASSLQGTGTTEAFF.

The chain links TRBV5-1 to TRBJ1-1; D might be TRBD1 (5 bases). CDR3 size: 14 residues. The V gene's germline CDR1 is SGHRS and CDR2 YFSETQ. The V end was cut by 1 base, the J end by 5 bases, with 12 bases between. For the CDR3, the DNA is TGCGCCAGCAGCTTGAGGGAGGGGACGACTGAAGCTTTCTTT. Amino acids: CASSLREGTTEAFF.

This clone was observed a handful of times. Written as DNA, the CDR3 is TGTGCCAGCAGAGAACAGATGGGCACAGATACGCAGTATTTT. Translation: CASREQMGTDTQYF. The V and J genes are TRBV6-1 and TRBJ2-3; no reliable D call. Trimming pared 6 bases from V and 1 base from J, leaving 11 bases between. CDR3 length equals 14 residues. From germline, CDR1 is MNHNS and CDR2 SASEGT.

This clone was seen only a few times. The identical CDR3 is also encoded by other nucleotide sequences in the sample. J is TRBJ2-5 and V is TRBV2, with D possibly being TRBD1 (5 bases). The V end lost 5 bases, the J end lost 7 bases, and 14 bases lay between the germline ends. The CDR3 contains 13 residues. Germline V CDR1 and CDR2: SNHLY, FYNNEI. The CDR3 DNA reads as TGTGCCAGCAGTACCAGACCTCAGGGGACCCAGTACTTC. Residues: CASSTRPQGTQYF.

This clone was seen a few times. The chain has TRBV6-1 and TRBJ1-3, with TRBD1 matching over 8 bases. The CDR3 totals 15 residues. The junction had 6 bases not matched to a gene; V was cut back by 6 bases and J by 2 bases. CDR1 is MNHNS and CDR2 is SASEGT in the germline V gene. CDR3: CASSREQGAGNTIYF. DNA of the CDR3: TGTGCCAGCAGCCGAGAACAGGGGGCTGGAAACACCATATATTTT.

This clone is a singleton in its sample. Here the CDR3 reads CASSIDSHNGYTF. Here the CDR3 DNA reads TGTGCCAGTAGTATAGATTCCCACAATGGCTACACCTTC. This sequence joins TRBV19 and TRBJ1-2; D unclear. V was clipped by 0 bases and J by 6 bases, with 8 bases between them. The CDR3 loop spans 13 amino acids. Germline-derived CDR1 and CDR2 are LNHDA and SQIVND (reference sequence). The full variable domain, with the rest looked up from reference TRBV19 and TRBJ1-2, is DGGITQSPKYLFRKEGQNVTLSCEQNLNHDAMYWYRQDPGQGLRLIYYSQIVNDFQKGDIAEGYSVSREKKESFPLTVTSAQKNPTAFYLCASSIDSHNGYTFGSGTRLTVV.

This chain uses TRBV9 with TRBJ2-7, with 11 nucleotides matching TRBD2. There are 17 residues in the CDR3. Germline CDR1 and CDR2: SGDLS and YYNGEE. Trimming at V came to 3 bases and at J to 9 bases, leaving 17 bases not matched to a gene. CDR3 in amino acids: CASSEGTLAGGPFGQYF. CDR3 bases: TGTGCCAGCAGCGAGGGGACCCTAGCGGGAGGCCCCTTCGGGCAGTACTTC.

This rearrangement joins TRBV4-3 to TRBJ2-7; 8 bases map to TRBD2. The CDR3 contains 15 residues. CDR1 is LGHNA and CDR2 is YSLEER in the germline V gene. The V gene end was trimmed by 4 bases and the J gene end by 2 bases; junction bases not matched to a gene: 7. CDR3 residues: CASSPRLAGTYEQYF. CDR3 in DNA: TGCGCCAGCAGCCCCCGCTTAGCGGGAACCTACGAGCAGTACTTC.

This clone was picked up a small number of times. The CDR3 sequence: CASSFQGNTEAFF. CDR3 sequence (DNA): TGTGCCAGCAGTTTCCAGGGGAACACTGAAGCTTTCTTT. The chain carries TRBV28 and TRBJ1-1; the D gene is possibly TRBD1 (5 bases). The length of the CDR3 is 13 residues. The V and J ends lost 3 bases and 1 base respectively, with 6 bases between them. From germline, CDR1 is MDHEN and CDR2 SYDVKM.

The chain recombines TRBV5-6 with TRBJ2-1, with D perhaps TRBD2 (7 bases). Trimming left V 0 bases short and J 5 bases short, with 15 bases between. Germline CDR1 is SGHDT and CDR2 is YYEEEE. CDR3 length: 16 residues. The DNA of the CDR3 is TGTGCCAGCAGCTTGGCCGGTTGGGAGGGGGACAATGAGCAGTTCTTC. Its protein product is CASSLAGWEGDNEQFF. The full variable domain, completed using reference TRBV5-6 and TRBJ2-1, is DAGVTQSPTHLIKTRGQQVTLRCSPKSGHDTVSWYQQALGQGPQFIFQYYEEEERQRGNFPDRFSGHQFPNYSSELNVNALLLGDSALYLCASSLAGWEGDNEQFFGPGTRLTVL.

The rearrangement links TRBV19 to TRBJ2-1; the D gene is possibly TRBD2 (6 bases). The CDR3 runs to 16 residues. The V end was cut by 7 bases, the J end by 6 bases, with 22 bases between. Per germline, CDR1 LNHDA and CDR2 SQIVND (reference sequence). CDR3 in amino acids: CASTPSSANSLNEQFF. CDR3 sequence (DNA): TGTGCCAGTACCCCATCTAGCGCGAATTCCCTCAATGAGCAGTTCTTC.

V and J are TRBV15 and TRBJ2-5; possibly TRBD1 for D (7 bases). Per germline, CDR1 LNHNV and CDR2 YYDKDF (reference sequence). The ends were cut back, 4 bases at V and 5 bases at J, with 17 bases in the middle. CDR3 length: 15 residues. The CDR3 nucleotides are TGTGCCACCAGCACAGACAGGGAGGACCGGGAGACCCAGTACTTC. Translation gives CATSTDREDRETQYF. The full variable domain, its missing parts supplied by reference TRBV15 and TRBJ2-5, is DAMVIQNPRYQVTQFGKPVTLSCSQTLNHNVMYWYQQKSSQAPKLLFHYYDKDFNNEADTPDNFQSRRPNTSFCFLDIRSPGLGDTAMYLCATSTDREDRETQYFGPGTRLLVL.

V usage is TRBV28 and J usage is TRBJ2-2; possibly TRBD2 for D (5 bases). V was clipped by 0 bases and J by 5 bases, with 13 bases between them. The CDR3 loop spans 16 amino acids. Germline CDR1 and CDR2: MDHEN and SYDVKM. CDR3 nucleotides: TGTGCCAGCAGTTTATGGAGGGTTGAGGGAACCGGGGAGCTGTTTTTT. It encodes CASSLWRVEGTGELFF.

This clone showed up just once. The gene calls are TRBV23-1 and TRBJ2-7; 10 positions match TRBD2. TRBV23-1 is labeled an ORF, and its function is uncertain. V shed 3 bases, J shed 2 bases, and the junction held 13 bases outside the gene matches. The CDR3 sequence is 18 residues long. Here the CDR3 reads CASSHPIETSGFPYEQYF. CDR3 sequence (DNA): TGCGCCAGCAGTCATCCTATAGAGACTAGCGGGTTCCCCTACGAGCAGTACTTC.

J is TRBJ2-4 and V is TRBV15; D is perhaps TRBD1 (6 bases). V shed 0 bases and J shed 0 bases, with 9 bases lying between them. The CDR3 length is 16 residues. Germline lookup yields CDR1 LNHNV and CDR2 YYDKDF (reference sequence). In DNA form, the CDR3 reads TGTGCCACCAGCAGAGATAAGGGGGTAGCCAAAAACATTCAGTACTTC. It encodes CATSRDKGVAKNIQYF.

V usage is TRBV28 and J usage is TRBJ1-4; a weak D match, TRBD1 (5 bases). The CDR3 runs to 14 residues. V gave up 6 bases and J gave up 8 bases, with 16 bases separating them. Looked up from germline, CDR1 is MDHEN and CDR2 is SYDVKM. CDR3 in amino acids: CASRPPGGGEKLFF. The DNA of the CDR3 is TGTGCCAGCAGACCCCCGGGGGGAGGGGAAAAACTGTTTTTT.

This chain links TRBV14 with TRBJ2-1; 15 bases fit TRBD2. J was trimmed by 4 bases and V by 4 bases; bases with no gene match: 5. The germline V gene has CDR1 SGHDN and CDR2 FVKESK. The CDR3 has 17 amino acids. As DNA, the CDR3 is TGTGCCAGCAGCCGGACTAGCGGGAGGGCTGCTTACAATGAGCAGTTCTTC. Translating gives CASSRTSGRAAYNEQFF.

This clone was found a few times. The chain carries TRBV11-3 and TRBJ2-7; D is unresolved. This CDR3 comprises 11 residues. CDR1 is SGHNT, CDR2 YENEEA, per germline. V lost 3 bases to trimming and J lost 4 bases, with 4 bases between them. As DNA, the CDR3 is TGTGCCAGCAGCTTTCGTTACGAGCAGTACTTC. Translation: CASSFRYEQYF.

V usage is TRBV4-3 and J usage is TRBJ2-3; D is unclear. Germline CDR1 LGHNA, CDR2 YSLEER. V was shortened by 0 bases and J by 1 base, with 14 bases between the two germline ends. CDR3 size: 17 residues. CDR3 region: CASSQEPATVGTDTQYF. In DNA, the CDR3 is TGCGCCAGCAGCCAAGAGCCAGCGACCGTCGGCACAGATACGCAGTATTTT.

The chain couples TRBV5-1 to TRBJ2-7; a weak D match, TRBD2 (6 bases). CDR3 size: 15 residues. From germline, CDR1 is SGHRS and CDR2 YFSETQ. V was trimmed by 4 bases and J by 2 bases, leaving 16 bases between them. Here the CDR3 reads CASSGARGLTYEQYF. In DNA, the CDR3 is TGCGCCAGCAGCGGGGCAAGGGGACTGACCTACGAGCAGTACTTC. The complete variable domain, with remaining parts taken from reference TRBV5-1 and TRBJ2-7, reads KAGVTQTPRYLIKTRGQQVTLSCSPISGHRSVSWYQQTPGQGLQFLFEYFSETQRNKGNFPGRFSGRQFSNSRSEMNVSTLELGDSALYLCASSGARGLTYEQYFGPGTRLTVT.

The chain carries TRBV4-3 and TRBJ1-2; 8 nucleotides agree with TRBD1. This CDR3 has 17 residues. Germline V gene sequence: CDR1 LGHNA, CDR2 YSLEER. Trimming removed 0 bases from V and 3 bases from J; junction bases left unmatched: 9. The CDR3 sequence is CASSQEVGQGKDYGYTF. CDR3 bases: TGCGCCAGCAGCCAAGAGGTAGGACAGGGAAAGGACTATGGCTACACCTTC.

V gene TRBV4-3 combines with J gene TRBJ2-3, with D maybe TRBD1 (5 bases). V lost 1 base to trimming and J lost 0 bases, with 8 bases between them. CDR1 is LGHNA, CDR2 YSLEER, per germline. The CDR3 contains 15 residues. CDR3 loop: CASSQGQTSTDTQYF. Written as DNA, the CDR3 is TGCGCCAGCAGCCAAGGACAGACTAGCACAGATACGCAGTATTTT.

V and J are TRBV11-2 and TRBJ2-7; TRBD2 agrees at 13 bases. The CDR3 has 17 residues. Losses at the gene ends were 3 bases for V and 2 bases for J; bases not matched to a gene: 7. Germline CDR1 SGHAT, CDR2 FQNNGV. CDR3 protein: CASSFRRTSGSTYEQYF. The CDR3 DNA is TGTGCCAGCAGCTTCCGAAGGACTAGCGGGAGTACCTACGAGCAGTACTTC.